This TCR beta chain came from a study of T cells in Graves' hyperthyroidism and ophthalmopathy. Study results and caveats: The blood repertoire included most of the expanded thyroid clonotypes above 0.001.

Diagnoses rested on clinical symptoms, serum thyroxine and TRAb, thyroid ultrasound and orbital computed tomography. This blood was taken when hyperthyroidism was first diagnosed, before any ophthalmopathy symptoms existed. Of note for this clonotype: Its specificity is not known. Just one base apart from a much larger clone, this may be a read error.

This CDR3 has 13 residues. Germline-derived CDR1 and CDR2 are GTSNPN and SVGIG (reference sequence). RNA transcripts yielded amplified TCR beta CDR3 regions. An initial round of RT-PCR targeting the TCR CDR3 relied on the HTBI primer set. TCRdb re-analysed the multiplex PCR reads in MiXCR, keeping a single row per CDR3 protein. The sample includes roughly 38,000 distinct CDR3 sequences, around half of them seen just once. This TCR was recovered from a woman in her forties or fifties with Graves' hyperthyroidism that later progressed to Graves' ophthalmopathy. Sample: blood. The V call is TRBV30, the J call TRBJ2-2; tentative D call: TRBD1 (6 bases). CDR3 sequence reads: CAWSLQGIGEPFF. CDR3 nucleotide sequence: TGTGCCTGGAGTCTACAGGGAATCGGGGAGCCGTTTTTT. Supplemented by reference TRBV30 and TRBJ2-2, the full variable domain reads SQTIHQWPATLVQPVGSPLSLECTVEGTSNPNLYWYRQAAGRGLQLLFYSVGIGQISSEVPQNLSASRPQDRQFILSSKKLLLSDSGFYLCAWSLQGIGEPFFGEGSRLTVL.